This TCR beta chain was recovered during a study of molecular identifiers for immune sequencing clone quantification. Regarding the study as a whole: Identical TCR molecules can share a barcode, and this sharing could underestimate highly expanded clone sizes.

Germline CDR1 and CDR2: MNHEY and SMNVEV (reference sequence). The V end lost 8 bases, the J end lost 8 bases, and 24 bases lay between the germline ends. The CDR3 is 15 amino acids. TCRdb independently ran MiXCR on the PCR reads; one entry per CDR3 protein. Counted here are some 70,000 distinct CDR3 sequences, around 18% occurring once; the ten biggest clones make up around 1.5%. This clonotype was found many times. Its target is unknown. The source is a human donor in good health. Some libraries in this study had Jurkat cell RNA spiked in. The rearrangement uses TRBV27 and TRBJ1-2; D is perhaps TRBD1 (6 bases). The sample was naive CD8+ T cells from blood, with Jurkat cell RNA spiked in. The sample's subset: FACS-sorted CD8+CD4-CCR7+CD45RA+ naive T cells. The CDR3 DNA is TGTGCCAGCGGGTTTAGTGCGGGGGGCTTTCGCGGCTACACCTTC. Its translation: CASGFSAGGFRGYTF.